One and the same sample provided the 32 T cell receptor beta chains below, sequenced in a study of metastatic and nonmetastatic thyroid tumors. TCRdb re-called the PCR reads with MiXCR. The sample shows roughly 44,000 clones, roughly 24% of them seen only once. None of the patients had undergone any treatment ahead of thyroid surgery. Sequenced: tumor tissue. All receptors derive from a female donor with papillary thyroid cancer or a benign thyroid nodule (not recorded which). Some clones in this sample may be carry-over from other donors' samples.

This clone was seen repeatedly, ten times or more. The chain has TRBV19 and TRBJ1-1, with 9 bases fitting TRBD1. The CDR3 totals 15 residues. Germline CDR1 is LNHDA and CDR2 is SQIVND (reference sequence). The ends lost 2 bases at V and 4 bases at J; junction bases unmatched: 5. CDR3 coding DNA: TGTGCCAGTAGTATATCGGGACAGGGTACCACTGAAGCTTTCTTT. As protein: CASSISGQGTTEAFF.

Regarding this clone: A much larger clone is a single base away; this may be a read error. The same CDR3 can be traced to other DNA sequences in this sample. The chain couples TRBV19 to TRBJ2-1; D is possibly TRBD2 (6 bases). This CDR3 region has 15 residues. V was cut by 7 bases and J by 6 bases, with 19 bases left in between. Per the germline V gene, CDR1 is LNHDA and CDR2 is SQIVND (reference sequence). CDR3 sequence (DNA): TGTGCCAGTATGTTGTCGGCGGGGTACACCAATGAGCAGTTCTTC. Translating gives CASMLSAGYTNEQFF. Drawing the rest from reference TRBV19 and TRBJ2-1, the complete variable domain is DGGITQSPKYLFRKEGQNVTLSCEQNLNHDAMYWYRQDPGQGLRLIYYSQIVNDFQKGDIAEGYSVSREKKESFPLTVTSAQKNPTAFYLCASMLSAGYTNEQFFGPGTRLTVL.

This clone was detected ten times or more. The chain uses TRBV27 and TRBJ1-1, with 10 bases aligning to TRBD1. This CDR3 region has 15 residues. Per the germline V gene, CDR1 is MNHEY and CDR2 is SMNVEV (reference sequence). V was clipped by 2 bases and J by 2 bases; unmatched bases: 2. CDR3 in DNA: TGTGCCAGCAGTTTAAGGACAGGGGGTAACACTGAAGCTTTCTTT. Translating gives CASSLRTGGNTEAFF.

Ten or more counts support this clone. This chain connects TRBV6-1 to TRBJ2-1; no definite D call. The V gene lost 7 bases and the J gene lost 4 bases, with 14 bases spanning the gap. Germline CDR1 MNHNS, CDR2 SASEGT. The CDR3 runs to 14 residues. DNA of the CDR3: TGTGCCAGCACCAAATTCGTGAGATACAATGAGCAGTTCTTC. Encoded protein: CASTKFVRYNEQFF.

This clone has only one observation. The J gene is TRBJ2-7, the V gene TRBV5-1; 13 bases match TRBD2. CDR1 and CDR2 from the germline V gene are SGHRS and YFSETQ. This CDR3 is built from 15 residues. The trim removed 5 bases at V and 5 bases at J, leaving 7 bases unmatched. Here the CDR3 DNA reads TGCGCCAGCAGACCAGAGACTAGCGGGAGGAACGAGCAGTACTTC. It encodes CASRPETSGRNEQYF. Filled out from reference TRBV5-1 and TRBJ2-7, the complete variable domain reads KAGVTQTPRYLIKTRGQQVTLSCSPISGHRSVSWYQQTPGQGLQFLFEYFSETQRNKGNFPGRFSGRQFSNSRSEMNVSTLELGDSALYLCASRPETSGRNEQYFGPGTRLTVT.

The J gene is TRBJ2-1, the V gene TRBV20-1, with 7 positions matching TRBD2. Trimming took 6 bases from V and 6 from J; bases not matched to a gene: 14. Germline assignment: CDR1 DFQATT and CDR2 SNEGSKA (reference sequence). The CDR3 length is 15 residues. The chain's CDR3 is CSARYAGVVGNEQFF. Here the CDR3 DNA reads TGCAGTGCCCGCTACGCGGGAGTTGTGGGCAATGAGCAGTTCTTC.

This clone is medium-sized. In nucleotides, the CDR3 is TGTGCCAGTAGGGGGACAGGCTATCAGCCCCAGCATTTT. Translating it yields CASRGTGYQPQHF. The V gene is TRBV19, the J gene TRBJ1-5; 8 bases fit TRBD1. CDR3 size: 13 residues. CDR1 LNHDA and CDR2 SQIVND come from the germline V gene (reference sequence). Losses at the gene ends were 6 bases for V and 5 bases for J; bases not matched to a gene: 3.

This clone was seen a few times. One end of the junction fails to match germline, which may point to a read error. The chain joins TRBV6-2 or TRBV6-3 to TRBJ1-2; D unclear. CDR3 size: 13 residues. Germline loops: CDR1 MNHEY, CDR2 SVGEGT. This CDR3 is CACSYSVGYGYTF. CDR3 coding DNA: TGTGCCTGCAGTTACTCGGTAGGGTATGGCTACACCTTC.

A remark on this clone: Its ends do not fully match the called genes, so a read error is possible. The CDR3 region has the DNA TGTGCTAGCAGCTTAGTAGGCCCCGGGACTAGCGGGAGAAATGAGCAGTTCTTC. This gives the protein CASSLVGPGTSGRNEQFF. The chain carries TRBV7-6 and TRBJ2-1; the match to TRBD2 covers 14 bases. The CDR3 extends over 18 amino acids. Germline assignment: CDR1 SGHVS and CDR2 FNYEAQ.

This clone occurred many times. The chain is built from TRBV9 and TRBJ1-6; 10 bases fit TRBD1. The CDR3 totals 15 residues. CDR1 is SGDLS, CDR2 YYNGEE, per germline. With V trimmed by 0 bases and J by 10 bases, 4 bases remained unmatched. In nucleotides, the CDR3 is TGTGCCAGCAGCGTAGCTGGGACAGGGGTCTCACCCCTCCACTTT. Encoded protein: CASSVAGTGVSPLHF.

Many counts were recorded for this clone. The rearrangement links TRBV9 to TRBJ2-4, with TRBD2 as a possible D gene (6 bases). The germline V gene has CDR1 SGDLS and CDR2 YYNGEE. CDR3 length: 12 residues. V lost 0 bases and J lost 13, with 11 bases in between. The CDR3 bases are TGTGCCAGCAGCGTAGACGGGGGTAACCAGTACTTC. Protein product: CASSVDGGNQYF.

This clone counts as medium-sized (0.01 to 0.1%). The J gene is TRBJ1-6, the V gene TRBV2, with TRBD1 identical over 8 bases. After removal of 6 bases from V and 5 bases from J, the junction contained 6 bases not matched to a gene. Germline assignment: CDR1 SNHLY and CDR2 FYNNEI. CDR3 length: 15 residues. CDR3 coding DNA: TGTGCCAGCAGCGGACAGGGAACAAATAATTCACCCCTCCACTTT. This codes for CASSGQGTNNSPLHF.

The chain links TRBV18 to TRBJ1-1; D gene uncertain. Germline V gene lookup returns CDR1 KGHSH and CDR2 LQKENI. The V and J ends lost 2 bases and 4 bases respectively, with 8 bases between them. The CDR3 is 13 residues long. The CDR3 DNA reads as TGTGCCAGCTCACCATCGGTTCTCACTGAAGCTTTCTTT. This codes for CASSPSVLTEAFF.

V usage is TRBV5-1 and J usage is TRBJ2-7, with D possibly being TRBD1 (5 bases). CDR3 length: 14 amino acids. V was pared by 1 base and J by 4 bases, with 12 bases between. The germline V gene has CDR1 SGHRS and CDR2 YFSETQ. CDR3 sequence: CASSLYRMSYEQYF. CDR3 in DNA: TGCGCCAGCAGCTTGTACAGGATGAGTTACGAGCAGTACTTC.

This clone occurred a few times. This sequence joins TRBV6-5 and TRBJ2-7, with a tentative D call TRBD2 (5 bases). The CDR3 totals 15 residues. Germline V gene sequence: CDR1 MNHEY, CDR2 SVGAGI. V lost 2 bases to trimming and J lost 2 bases, with 13 bases between them. DNA for the CDR3: TGTGCCAGCAGTTACCATGAGGGAGCCACCTACGAGCAGTACTTC. It encodes CASSYHEGATYEQYF.

The sample holds many counts of this clone. V is TRBV20-1 and J is TRBJ2-4; 13 bases are a match to TRBD2. This CDR3 comprises 18 residues. V shed 4 bases and J 1 base; nucleotides not matched to a gene: 10. Germline CDR1 DFQATT, CDR2 SNEGSKA (reference sequence). The CDR3 spells CSAIRLAGGPGAKNIQYF. CDR3 nucleotide sequence: TGCAGTGCTATCCGACTAGCGGGAGGTCCGGGCGCCAAAAACATTCAGTACTTC.

This clone was picked up a small number of times. No conserved phenylalanine or tryptophan is present at the end of the CDR3, so a read error is the likely explanation. The chain carries TRBV10-3 and TRBJ1-1; no clear D gene. This CDR3 has 14 amino acids. CDR1 ENHRY and CDR2 SYGVKD come from the germline V gene. This CDR3 reads CAISIQRTNTEAFL. The CDR3, as DNA: TGCGCCATCAGTATACAGCGAACGAACACTGAAGCTTTCCTT.

The rearrangement links TRBV12-3 or TRBV12-4 to TRBJ2-7; 7 nucleotides agree with TRBD2. V shed 3 bases and J 6 bases; nucleotides not matched to a gene: 5. This CDR3 spans 13 amino acids. The CDR3 spells CASSFWEGAEQYF. The CDR3 DNA is TGTGCCAGCAGTTTTTGGGAGGGTGCCGAGCAGTACTTC.

This chain uses TRBV5-1 with TRBJ1-3, with D uncertain. This CDR3 is built from 16 residues. Germline V gene data show CDR1 as SGHRS and CDR2 as YFSETQ. Trimming took 0 bases from V and 0 from J, leaving 10 bases between them. CDR3 protein: CASSLGPGFSGNTIYF. The CDR3, as DNA: TGCGCCAGCAGCTTGGGACCAGGCTTCTCTGGAAACACCATATATTTT.

V gene TRBV7-2 combines with J gene TRBJ1-2; D is uncertain. Trimming pared 2 bases from V and 7 bases from J, leaving 14 bases between. The CDR3 is 14 residues long. The germline V gene encodes CDR1 SGHTA and CDR2 FQGNSA. CDR3 region: CASSLTQAGGGYTF. In nucleotides, the CDR3 is TGTGCCAGCAGCTTAACCCAGGCAGGTGGTGGCTACACCTTC.

At least ten counts were recorded for this clone. The chain joins TRBV18 to TRBJ2-7, with D maybe TRBD1 (6 bases). The CDR3 contains 14 residues. Between the trimmed V and J ends, which lost 3 bases and 2 bases, there was a span of 11 bases. Germline CDR1 and CDR2: KGHSH and LQKENI. In DNA, the CDR3 is TGTGCCAGCTCACCCAGAACAGGGACCTACGAGCAGTACTTC. This gives the protein CASSPRTGTYEQYF.

This clone was detected only a few times. The V call is TRBV27, the J call TRBJ2-7, with 9 positions matching TRBD1. J lost 4 bases, V lost 6 bases, and 16 bases had no gene match. Germline CDR1 reads MNHEY; CDR2 reads SMNVEV (reference sequence). The length of the CDR3 is 17 residues. The CDR3 DNA reads as TGTGCCAGCAGCCTTATCAAGCCCGGGACAGGGAATTACGAGCAGTACTTC. Protein sequence: CASSLIKPGTGNYEQYF.

This clone was counted many times. A read error may account for a junction end that differs from germline. The chain carries TRBV20-1 and TRBJ2-7; tentatively, D is TRBD2 (5 bases). CDR3 length: 13 residues. Germline V gene sequence: CDR1 DFQATT, CDR2 SNEGSKA (reference sequence). CDR3 region: CSTRGPGNYEQYF. CDR3 nucleotide sequence: TGCAGTACTAGAGGCCCAGGCAACTACGAGCAGTACTTC.

The rearrangement uses TRBV19 and TRBJ2-2; D is uncertain. This CDR3 spans 13 amino acids. Trimming cost V 1 base and J 4 bases, with 4 bases left between them. Per germline, CDR1 LNHDA and CDR2 SQIVND (reference sequence). CDR3 in amino acids: CASSIALTGELFF. The CDR3 DNA reads as TGTGCCAGTAGTATAGCGCTCACCGGGGAGCTGTTTTTT. The full variable domain, its missing parts supplied by reference TRBV19 and TRBJ2-2, is DGGITQSPKYLFRKEGQNVTLSCEQNLNHDAMYWYRQDPGQGLRLIYYSQIVNDFQKGDIAEGYSVSREKKESFPLTVTSAQKNPTAFYLCASSIALTGELFFGEGSRLTVL.

This clone was picked up many times. This chain connects TRBV5-4 to TRBJ2-2; possible D gene TRBD2, 5 bases. The V gene's germline CDR1 is SGHNT and CDR2 YYREEE (reference sequence). Trimming shortened V by 4 bases and J by 0 bases, and 13 bases separated the two germline ends. This CDR3 contains 16 residues. The CDR3 DNA follows: TGTGCCAGCAGCCGCAAGCGCGGGCCGAACACCGGGGAGCTGTTTTTT. Its protein product is CASSRKRGPNTGELFF. The full variable domain, its missing parts supplied by reference TRBV5-4 and TRBJ2-2, is ETGVTQSPTHLIKTRGQQVTLRCSSQSGHNTVSWYQQALGQGPQFIFQYYREEENGRGNFPPRFSGLQFPNYSSELNVNALELDDSALYLCASSRKRGPNTGELFFGEGSRLTVL.

The gene calls are TRBV27 and TRBJ1-2; D unclear. V lost 2 bases and J 5 bases, leaving 12 bases between the germline ends. Germline CDR1 MNHEY, CDR2 SMNVEV (reference sequence). The CDR3 has 14 residues. CDR3 loop: CASSLDHGRYGYTF. The CDR3 bases are TGTGCCAGCAGTTTAGATCATGGCCGGTATGGCTACACCTTC.

This clone was picked up many times. This sample includes further DNA sequences coding for the same CDR3. The chain recombines TRBV29-1 with TRBJ2-1; TRBD1 might be the D (5 bases). The CDR3 sequence is 10 residues long. From germline, CDR1 is SQVTM and CDR2 ANQGSEA. Deletions cut 4 bases from V and 9 bases from J, with 7 bases between. The CDR3 sequence: CSVGGGEQFF. The DNA of the CDR3 is TGCAGCGTTGGGGGCGGTGAGCAGTTCTTC.

This clone was counted at least ten times. The chain uses TRBV12-3 or TRBV12-4 and TRBJ2-3; TRBD2 matches at 9 bases. This CDR3 contains 15 residues. The V segment lost 3 bases and the J segment 1 base; nucleotides outside the gene matches: 2. CDR3 protein: CASSFAGGGTDTQYF. CDR3 in DNA: TGTGCCAGCAGTTTTGCGGGGGGGGGCACAGATACGCAGTATTTT.

This clone was seen ten or more times. CDR3 sequence (DNA): TGTGCCAGTAGTATAGATCCACGGAGGTTAGACAGGGTCAATCAGCCCCAGCATTTT. Amino acids: CASSIDPRRLDRVNQPQHF. The rearrangement uses TRBV19 and TRBJ1-5; 7 positions match TRBD1. J gave up 3 bases and V 0 bases, and 14 bases lay outside the gene matches. Germline V gene data show CDR1 as LNHDA and CDR2 as SQIVND (reference sequence). The CDR3 contains 19 residues.

This clone was counted many times. The rearrangement links TRBV27 to TRBJ2-5; 15 nucleotides align to TRBD2. CDR1 and CDR2 (germline): MNHEY, SMNVEV (reference sequence). J was trimmed by 5 bases and V by 0 bases; bases with no gene match: 1. The CDR3 is 16 residues long. Written as DNA, the CDR3 is TGTGCCAGCAGTTTATCGGGGACTAGCGGGGGGGAGACCCAGTACTTC. Translated: CASSLSGTSGGETQYF.

In its sample, this clone was seen a few times. V and J are TRBV27 and TRBJ2-5; 8 bases map to TRBD2. The germline V gene has CDR1 MNHEY and CDR2 SMNVEV (reference sequence). V lost 2 bases, J lost 5 bases, and 4 bases stayed unmatched. The CDR3 runs 14 residues. The CDR3 nucleotides read TGTGCCAGCAGTTTAGGTTCGGGAGGGGAGACCCAGTACTTC. The encoded protein is CASSLGSGGETQYF.

The chain is built from TRBV5-5 and TRBJ2-2; D gene ambiguous. The germline V gene encodes CDR1 SGHKS and CDR2 YYEKEE (reference sequence). V lost 4 bases and J 2 bases, leaving 12 bases between the germline ends. CDR3 length equals 15 residues. The CDR3 nucleotides are TGTGCCAGCAGCGCGCCTACAGATAACACCGGGGAGCTGTTTTTT. Encoded protein: CASSAPTDNTGELFF.